This TCR beta chain stems from a study of cytomegalovirus exposure and HLA in healthy donors. Primers for the PCR totalled 60 Vbeta and 13 Jbeta. Sequencing used immunoSEQ multiplex PCR; TCRdb keeps in-frame clones, though not all of them. This table has 97,000 or so clones, approximately 82% appearing once. The table lists this clone with a few counts. In germline, CDR1 is SEHNR, CDR2 FQNEAQ (reference sequence). The J segment lost 7 bases and the V segment lost 1 base, leaving 5 bases of the junction unmatched. There are 16 residues in the CDR3. The sample taken for sequencing was PBMCs. The chain couples TRBV7-9 to TRBJ1-5, with 12 bases aligning to TRBD1. The origin of this receptor is a man aged 40-49 years in good health and CMV-seronegative. The CDR3 here is CASSLGDRGQGQPQHF. The CDR3, as DNA: TGTGCCAGCAGCTTAGGGGACAGGGGGCAGGGGCAGCCCCAGCATTTT.